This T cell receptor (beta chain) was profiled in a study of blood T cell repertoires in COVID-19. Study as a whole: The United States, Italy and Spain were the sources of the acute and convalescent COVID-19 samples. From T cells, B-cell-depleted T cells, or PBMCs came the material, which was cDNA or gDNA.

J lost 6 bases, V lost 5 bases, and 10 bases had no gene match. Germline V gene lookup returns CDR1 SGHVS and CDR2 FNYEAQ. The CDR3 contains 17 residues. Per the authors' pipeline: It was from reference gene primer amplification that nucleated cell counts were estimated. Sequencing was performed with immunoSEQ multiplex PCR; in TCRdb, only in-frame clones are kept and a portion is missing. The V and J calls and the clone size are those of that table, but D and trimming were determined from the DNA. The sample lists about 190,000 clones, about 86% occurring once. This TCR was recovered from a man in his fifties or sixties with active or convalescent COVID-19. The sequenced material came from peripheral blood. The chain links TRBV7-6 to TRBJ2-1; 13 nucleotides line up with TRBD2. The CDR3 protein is CASSMRLAGGQGNEQFF. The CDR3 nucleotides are TGTGCCAGCAGCATGCGACTAGCGGGAGGCCAAGGCAATGAGCAGTTCTTC.